This T cell receptor (beta chain) was observed in a study of blood T cell repertoires in COVID-19. Study-level information: Sources were T cells, B-cell-depleted T cells, or PBMCs; the material itself was cDNA or gDNA.

Categorization into cohorts depended on clinical history that participants reported. Symptom resolution, clearance, or two negative PCRs marked the recovered donors of Cohort 3. The ends lost 6 bases at V and 13 bases at J; junction bases unmatched: 9. The CDR3 length is 12 residues. Germline V gene data show CDR1 as MNHEY and CDR2 as SVGAGI. Authors' processing steps: Amplification with reference gene primers provided the estimates of nucleated cell counts. The table came from immunoSEQ multiplex PCR; TCRdb's copy has only in-frame clones and leaves some out. D and trimming were read from the DNA, whereas the V and J calls and clone size are those reported in that table. Of approximately 100,000 clones listed, around 86% were seen once; the top ten hold roughly 2.6%.

Material for sequencing was PBMCs or T cells enriched from blood (not recorded which). This clonotype was obtained from a woman between 50 and 59 years old who had recovered from COVID-19. The rearrangement joins TRBV6-5 to TRBJ2-4; 7 nucleotides line up with TRBD1. The CDR3 DNA reads TGTGCCAGCAGAAGACAGGGTGGTACCCAGTACTTC. This sequence encodes CASRRQGGTQYF.